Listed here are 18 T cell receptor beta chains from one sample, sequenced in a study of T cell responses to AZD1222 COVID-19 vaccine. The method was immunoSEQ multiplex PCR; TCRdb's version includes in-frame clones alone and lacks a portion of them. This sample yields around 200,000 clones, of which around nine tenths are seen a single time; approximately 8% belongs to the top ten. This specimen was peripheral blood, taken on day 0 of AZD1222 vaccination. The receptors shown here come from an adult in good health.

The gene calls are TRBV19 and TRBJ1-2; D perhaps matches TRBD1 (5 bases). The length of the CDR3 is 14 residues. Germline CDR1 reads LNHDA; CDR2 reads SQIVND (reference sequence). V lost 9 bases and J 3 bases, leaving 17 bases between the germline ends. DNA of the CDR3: TGTGCCAGCAATGGGGCTCGGATCGACTATGGCTACACCTTC. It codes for CASNGARIDYGYTF.

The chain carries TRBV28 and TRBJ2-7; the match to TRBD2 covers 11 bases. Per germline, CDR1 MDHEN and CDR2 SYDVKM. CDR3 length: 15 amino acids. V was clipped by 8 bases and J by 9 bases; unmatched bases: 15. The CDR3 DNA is TGTGCCAGCGCCGGGACTAGCGGTCTCTTCGGCTCGCAGTACTTC. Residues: CASAGTSGLFGSQYF. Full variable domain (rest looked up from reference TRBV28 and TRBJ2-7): DVKVTQSSRYLVKRTGEKVFLECVQDMDHENMFWYRQDPGLGLRLIYFSYDVKMKEKGDIPEGYSVSREKKERFSLILESASTNQTSMYLCASAGTSGLFGSQYFGPGTRLTVT.

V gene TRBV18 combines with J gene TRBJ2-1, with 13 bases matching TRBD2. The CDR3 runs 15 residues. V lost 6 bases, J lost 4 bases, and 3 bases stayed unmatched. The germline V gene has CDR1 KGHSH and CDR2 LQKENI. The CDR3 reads CASSQGLAGYNEQFF. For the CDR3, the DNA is TGTGCCAGCTCCCAGGGACTAGCGGGATACAATGAGCAGTTCTTC.

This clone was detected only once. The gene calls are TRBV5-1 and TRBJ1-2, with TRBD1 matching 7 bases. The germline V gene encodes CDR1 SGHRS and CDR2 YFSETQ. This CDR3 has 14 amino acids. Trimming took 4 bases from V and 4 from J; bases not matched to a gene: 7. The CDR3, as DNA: TGCGCCAGCAGCCCTTACACAGGGGTCTATGGCTACACCTTC. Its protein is CASSPYTGVYGYTF.

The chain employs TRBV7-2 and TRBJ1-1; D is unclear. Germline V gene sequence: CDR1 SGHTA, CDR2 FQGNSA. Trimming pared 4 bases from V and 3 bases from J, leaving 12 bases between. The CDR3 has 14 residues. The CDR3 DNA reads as TGTGCCAGCAGCTCGATCAGAACTTACACTGAAGCTTTCTTT. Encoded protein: CASSSIRTYTEAFF. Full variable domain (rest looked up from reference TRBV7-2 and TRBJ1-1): GAGVSQSPSNKVTEKGKDVELRCDPISGHTALYWYRQSLGQGLEFLIYFQGNSAPDKSGLPSDRFSAERTGGSVSTLTIQRTQQEDSAVYLCASSSIRTYTEAFFGQGTRLTVV.

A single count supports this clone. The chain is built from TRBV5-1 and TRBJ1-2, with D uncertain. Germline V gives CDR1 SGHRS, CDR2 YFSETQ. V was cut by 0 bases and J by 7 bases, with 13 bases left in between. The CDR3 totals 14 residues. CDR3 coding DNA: TGCGCCAGCAGCTTGGGGAGCAGCCGCGGTGGCTACACCTTC. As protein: CASSLGSSRGGYTF.

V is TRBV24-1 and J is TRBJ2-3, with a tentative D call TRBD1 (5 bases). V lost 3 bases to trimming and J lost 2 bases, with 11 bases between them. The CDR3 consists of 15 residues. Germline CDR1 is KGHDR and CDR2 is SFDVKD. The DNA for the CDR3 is TGTGCCACCAGTGATCAGGGTAGCAACACAGATACGCAGTATTTT. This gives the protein CATSDQGSNTDTQYF.

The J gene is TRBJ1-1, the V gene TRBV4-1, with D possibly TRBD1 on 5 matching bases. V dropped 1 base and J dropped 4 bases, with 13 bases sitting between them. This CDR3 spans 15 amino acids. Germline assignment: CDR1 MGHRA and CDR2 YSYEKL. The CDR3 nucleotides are TGCGCCAGCAGCCAAGCTGGGAGGGGTGGCACTGAAGCTTTCTTT. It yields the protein CASSQAGRGGTEAFF.

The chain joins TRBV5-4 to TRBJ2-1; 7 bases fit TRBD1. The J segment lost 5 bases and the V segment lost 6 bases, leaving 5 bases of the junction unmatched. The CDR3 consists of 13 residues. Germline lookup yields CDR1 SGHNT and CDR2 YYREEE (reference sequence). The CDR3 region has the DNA TGTGCCAGCACTGGACAGGCCGACAATGAGCAGTTCTTC. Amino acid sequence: CASTGQADNEQFF.

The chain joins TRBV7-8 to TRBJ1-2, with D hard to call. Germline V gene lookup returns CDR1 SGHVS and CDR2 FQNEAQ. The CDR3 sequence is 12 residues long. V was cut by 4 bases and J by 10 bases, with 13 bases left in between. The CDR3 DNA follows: TGTGCCAGCAGCTCGAGGAGTTTTGACTACACCTTC. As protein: CASSSRSFDYTF.

The CDR3 coding sequence is TGTGCCAGCAGCCAAGATGGGGGAAGCTCCTACGAGCAGTACTTC. Amino acid sequence: CASSQDGGSSYEQYF. This sequence joins TRBV4-2 and TRBJ2-7; TRBD1 or TRBD2 may be the D gene (5 bases each). This CDR3 spans 15 amino acids. Germline assignment: CDR1 LGHNA and CDR2 YNFKEQ. V lost 0 bases and J 0 bases, leaving 9 bases between the germline ends.

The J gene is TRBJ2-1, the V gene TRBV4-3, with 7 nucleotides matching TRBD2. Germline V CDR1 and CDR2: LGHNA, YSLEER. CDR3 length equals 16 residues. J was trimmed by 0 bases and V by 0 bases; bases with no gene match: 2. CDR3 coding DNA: TGCGCCAGCAGCCAAGATGGGAGGGTCTCCTACAATGAGCAGTTCTTC. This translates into CASSQDGRVSYNEQFF.

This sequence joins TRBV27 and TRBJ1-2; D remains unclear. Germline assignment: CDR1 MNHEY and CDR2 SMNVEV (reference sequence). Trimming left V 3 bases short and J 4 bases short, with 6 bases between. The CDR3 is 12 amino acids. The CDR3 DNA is TGTGCCAGCAGTTTTGAGGGCTATGGCTACACCTTC. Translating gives CASSFEGYGYTF.

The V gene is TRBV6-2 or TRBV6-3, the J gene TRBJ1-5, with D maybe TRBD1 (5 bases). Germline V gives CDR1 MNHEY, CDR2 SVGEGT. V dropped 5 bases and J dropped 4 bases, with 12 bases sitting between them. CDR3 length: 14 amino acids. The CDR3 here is CASSRGTDNQPQHF. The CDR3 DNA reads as TGTGCCAGCAGTCGAGGGACGGATAATCAGCCCCAGCATTTT.

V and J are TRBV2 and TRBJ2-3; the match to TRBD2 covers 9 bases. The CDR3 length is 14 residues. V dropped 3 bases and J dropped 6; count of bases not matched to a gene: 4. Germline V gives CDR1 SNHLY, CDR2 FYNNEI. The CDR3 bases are TGTGCCAGCAGTGAGCGGGGGGGGCGGGATACGCAGTATTTT. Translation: CASSERGGRDTQYF.

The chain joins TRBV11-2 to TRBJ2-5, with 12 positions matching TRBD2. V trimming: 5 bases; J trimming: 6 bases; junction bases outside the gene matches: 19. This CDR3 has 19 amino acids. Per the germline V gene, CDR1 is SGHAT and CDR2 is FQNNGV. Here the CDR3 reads CASSPPLAGGVKKRKTQYF. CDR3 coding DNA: TGTGCCAGCAGCCCCCCCCTAGCGGGGGGGGTGAAAAAGAGAAAGACCCAGTACTTC.

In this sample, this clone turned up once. CDR3 residues: CAWSQGEDYGYTF. Written as DNA, the CDR3 is TGTGCCTGGAGCCAGGGGGAAGACTATGGCTACACCTTC. The chain couples TRBV30 to TRBJ1-2; TRBD1 matches at 7 bases. The germline V gene has CDR1 GTSNPN and CDR2 SVGIG (reference sequence). This CDR3 has 13 residues. The V segment lost 3 bases and the J segment 3 bases; nucleotides outside the gene matches: 4.

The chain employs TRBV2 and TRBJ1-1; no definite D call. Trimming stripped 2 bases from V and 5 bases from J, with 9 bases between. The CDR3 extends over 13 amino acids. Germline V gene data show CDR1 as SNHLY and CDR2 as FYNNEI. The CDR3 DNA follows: TGTGCCAGCAGTGAAAGGTCAGCAACTGAAGCTTTCTTT. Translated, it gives CASSERSATEAFF.